This T cell receptor beta chain is from a study of metastatic and nonmetastatic thyroid tumors. No patient received treatment before thyroid surgery. From the PCR reads, TCRdb re-called clones with MiXCR. The repertoire includes about 59,000 clones, more than 25% of them detected once, and roughly 15% sits in the top ten. The origin of this receptor is a female donor with papillary thyroid cancer or a benign thyroid nodule (not recorded which). Some clones in this sample may be carry-over from other donors' samples. The specimen sequenced was blood.

The CDR3 loop reads CASSLGQRTDTQYF. CDR3 in DNA: TGTGCCAGCAGTTTAGGGCAAAGGACAGATACGCAGTATTTT. The rearrangement links TRBV12-3 or TRBV12-4 to TRBJ2-3; D is unclear. The CDR3 sequence is 14 residues long. Trimming left V 1 base short and J 3 bases short, with 8 bases between.